This TCR beta chain was sequenced in a study of cytomegalovirus exposure and HLA in healthy donors. Concerning this clone: Its target is not known.

Points from the study as a whole: Trimming of TCR beta V- and J-genes showed a link, identified in a later analysis, to a missense DCLRE1C variant. One later analysis reportedly identified an Asian-associated ancestry cluster that showed fewer N-insertions than the approximately 670-donor mean. The study carried out a later analysis of TCR beta sequences. It associated some 18,000 of them with specific HLA alleles at a false discovery rate of 0.05.

Vbeta (60) and Jbeta (13) primers were used in the PCR. Data came from immunoSEQ multiplex PCR; TCRdb stores just in-frame clones and leaves some out. The profile shows 150,000 to 200,000 clones, 81% of them singletons. Trimming pared 0 bases from V and 7 bases from J, leaving 16 bases between. Germline loops: CDR1 SEHNR, CDR2 FQNEAQ (reference sequence). The CDR3 is made up of 16 amino acids. The sequenced sample consisted of PBMCs. The receptor was isolated from a man aged 40-49 years in good health and CMV-seropositive. This chain uses TRBV7-9 with TRBJ1-5; D perhaps matches TRBD1 (5 bases). The CDR3 loop reads CASSLAGQGFSQPQHF. For the CDR3, the DNA is TGTGCCAGCAGCTTAGCGGGGCAGGGTTTCTCGCAGCCCCAGCATTTT.